This TCR beta chain derives from a study of shared clonotypes between healthy human individuals. At the level of the study: Donors consisted of two women and a few men between 18 and 49. Overall study results and limits: Clonotypes shared by all four donors outscored non-shared clonotypes in generation probability. Estimated richness was generally greater in naive than memory subsets. A handful of donors had 5% to 6% of their naive CD4 clonotypes in common.

Note on this clone: Its antigen remains unidentified.

Germline V gene sequence: CDR1 SGHNT, CDR2 YENEEA. Trimming cost V 5 bases and J 1 base, with 8 bases left between them. CDR3 length: 13 amino acids. Sequencing used immunoSEQ multiplex PCR; TCRdb keeps in-frame clones, though not all of them. The sample includes over a million clones, around 97% of them seen just once. Sequencing used naive CD4+ T cells sorted from blood. Sample subset: CD45RA+ positively selected. This TCR was sampled from a man younger than 45 in good health. The chain links TRBV11-3 to TRBJ1-1; D uncertain. The CDR3 coding sequence is TGTGCCAGCAGCCCATCTCCGAACACTGAAGCTTTCTTT. Encoded protein: CASSPSPNTEAFF.